Listed below are T cell receptor beta chains from one sample, sequenced in a study of T cells in localized non-small cell lung cancer. Clones were sequenced by immunoSEQ multiplex PCR, and TCRdb holds only the in-frame ones, with some missing. The sample yields over 25,000 clones, approximately 92% seen once. The starting material was peripheral blood, obtained before any cancer treatment. Receptor source: a female donor older than 55 with stage I lung adenocarcinoma. CDR3s include the opening cysteine and the closing phenylalanine or tryptophan. The D gene is left open where the match is weak. Where a row states a size, it is once, few, many or the class of an expanded clone; other rows omit it.

TGTGCCAGCAGCGTACGGCCATCCTCTGGAAACACCATATATTTT,CASSVRPSSGNTIYF,-,-,TRBJ1-3,TRBV9
TGCGCCAGCAGCTTAATCACTAGCGGTACTAGCACAGATACGCAGTATTTT,CASSLITSGTSTDTQYF,-,TRBD2,TRBJ2-3,TRBV5-1
TGTGCCAGCAGCCTGTATAGGAGGGGTTTGAAGCCGAACACTGAAGCTTTCTTT,CASSLYRRGLKPNTEAFF,-,-,TRBJ1-1,TRBV7-9
TGTGCCAGCAGTGAACTCTCTGGGGGACAGTATAATTCACCCCTCCACTTT,CASSELSGGQYNSPLHF,once,TRBD1,TRBJ1-6,TRBV6-1
TGTGCCAGCAGCTTAGATGGGACAGGCACAGATACGCAGTATTTT,CASSLDGTGTDTQYF,-,TRBD1,TRBJ2-3,TRBV11-2
TGTGCCAGCAGCCAACGGGGGGACTACGAGCAGTACTTC,CASSQRGDYEQYF,-,TRBD2,TRBJ2-7,TRBV4-2
TGCGCCAGCAGCCCGGGGACAGGTACTAATTCACCCCTCCACTTT,CASSPGTGTNSPLHF,-,TRBD1,TRBJ1-6,TRBV5-1
TGTGCCAGCAGTATACAGGGGTCTGGAAACACCATATATTTT,CASSIQGSGNTIYF,-,TRBD1,TRBJ1-3,TRBV28
TGCGCCAGCAGCTTGTCTGGCACGGTCTACGAGCAGTACTTC,CASSLSGTVYEQYF,-,-,TRBJ2-7,TRBV5-1
TGTGCCAGCAGCTATTATAGCGGGGGACTTCAAGAGACCCAGTACTTC,CASSYYSGGLQETQYF,-,TRBD2,TRBJ2-5,TRBV5-4
TGTGCCAGCAGTCCTCTACCCGGGACTAGCGGTAGCAATGAGCAGTTCTTC,CASSPLPGTSGSNEQFF,-,TRBD2,TRBJ2-1,TRBV7-2
TGTGCCAGCAGCTCTTCGACAGGGAGGAACACTGAAGCTTTCTTT,CASSSSTGRNTEAFF,-,TRBD1,TRBJ1-1,TRBV5-6
TGTGCCAGCTCACCATTAGGGACAGGAACCAACAATGAGCAGTTCTTC,CASSPLGTGTNNEQFF,-,TRBD1,TRBJ2-1,TRBV18
TGTGCCAGCAGCCCAGGTAGCGCAGAGGAGACCCAGTACTTC,CASSPGSAEETQYF,once,-,TRBJ2-5,TRBV4-2
TGTGCCAGCAGCTCCCCTTTGGGGGCCTACGAGCAGTACTTC,CASSSPLGAYEQYF,-,-,TRBJ2-7,TRBV5-6
TGTGCCAGCAGCGGGACTAGCCTCAGGTTTGAGCAGTTCTTC,CASSGTSLRFEQFF,-,TRBD2,TRBJ2-1,TRBV6-6
TGTGCCAGCACCTCGCTTGAGCGCGCTGGTCACCTCCACTTT,CASTSLERAGHLHF,-,-,TRBJ1-6,TRBV2
TGTGCCACCCGTTCCGGGGTGGAGGAGTCACCCCTCCACTTT,CATRSGVEESPLHF,few,-,TRBJ1-6,TRBV10-3
TGTGCCAGCAGCTTACAGGGTAATCAGCCCCAGCATTTT,CASSLQGNQPQHF,-,-,TRBJ1-5,TRBV5-4
TGTGCCAGCAGTTGGGCCCCCATTACTGAAGCTTTCTTT,CASSWAPITEAFF,-,-,TRBJ1-1,TRBV2
TGCGCCAGCAGCTTGGGGTCCTGGCCAGCCGCCTACGAGCAGTACTTC,CASSLGSWPAAYEQYF,-,-,TRBJ2-7,TRBV5-1
TGTGCCAGCAGCCCAGGGACAGAAAAGCAGTACTTC,CASSPGTEKQYF,-,TRBD1,TRBJ2-7,TRBV6-5
TGTGCCAGCAACCTTCCGGGACAGGGAGGTTCACCCCTCCACTTT,CASNLPGQGGSPLHF,-,TRBD1,TRBJ1-6,TRBV6-5
TGTGCCTGGAGTGTACGGGGAGGGGTCTCCTACAATGAGCAGTTCTTC,CAWSVRGGVSYNEQFF,-,TRBD2,TRBJ2-1,TRBV30
TGTGCCAGCAGGGCTAACAGGGATGTACGGGATCAGCCCCAGCATTTT,CASRANRDVRDQPQHF,-,-,TRBJ1-5,TRBV7-9
TGTGCCAGCACCACTAAGGGGGCGGGTGGCTACACCTTC,CASTTKGAGGYTF,-,TRBD1,TRBJ1-2,TRBV7-9
TGTGCCATCAGTGAGGGGACTAGGCTCACCGGGGAGCTGTTTTTT,CAISEGTRLTGELFF,-,TRBD2,TRBJ2-2,TRBV10-3
TGCGCCAGCAGCCAAGAAGGATTGAAGGAGCGCGGTGAAAAACTGTTTTTT,CASSQEGLKERGEKLFF,-,-,TRBJ1-4,TRBV4-3
TGTGCCAGCAGCTTGGAAGGGACATCATCCACTGAAGCTTTCTTT,CASSLEGTSSTEAFF,-,-,TRBJ1-1,TRBV5-6
TGTGCCAGCAGCTTAGGTACAGGCCGCTCTGGAAACACCATATATTTT,CASSLGTGRSGNTIYF,-,-,TRBJ1-3,TRBV7-2
TGCGCCAGCAGCTTGAACGGGGTCGGCCAAGAGACCCAGTACTTC,CASSLNGVGQETQYF,-,-,TRBJ2-5,TRBV5-1
TGTGCCAGCAGTGTAACAGGGACAGGGGGCGAACAGCCCCAGCATTTT,CASSVTGTGGEQPQHF,-,TRBD1,TRBJ1-5,TRBV6-1
TGTGCCACGCTAAGCAGGGTCGCGGGGGGGTATGGCTACACCTTC,CATLSRVAGGYGYTF,-,-,TRBJ1-2,TRBV5-4
TGTGCCAGCAGCTTCCCAGCGGGGTCGAGTGAGCAGTTCTTC,CASSFPAGSSEQFF,-,TRBD2,TRBJ2-1,TRBV11-3
TGTGCCAGCAGTCGGACAGGGGTGAACTCACCCCTCCACTTT,CASSRTGVNSPLHF,-,TRBD1,TRBJ1-6,TRBV7-2
TGTGCCAGCAGTTACTCGGGGGGCGCGGCTGAAGCTTTCTTT,CASSYSGGAAEAFF,once,-,TRBJ1-1,TRBV6-6
TGTGCCAGCATGGGCGGATTGAACACTGAAGCTTTCTTT,CASMGGLNTEAFF,-,-,TRBJ1-1,TRBV11-3
TGCGCCAGCAGTGAGTCAACCAGGGGATCCGAGCAGTACTTC,CASSESTRGSEQYF,-,-,TRBJ2-7,TRBV10-2
TGTGCCAGCTCACCAGCAGCCCTACAAGAGACCCAGTACTTC,CASSPAALQETQYF,-,-,TRBJ2-5,TRBV18
TGCGCCAGCAGCACGGACAGTATATATGGCTACACCTTC,CASSTDSIYGYTF,-,-,TRBJ1-2,TRBV5-1
TGCGCCAGCAGCCAAGAGGCAGGGTCGAATCAGCCCCAGCATTTT,CASSQEAGSNQPQHF,-,-,TRBJ1-5,TRBV4-3